This T cell receptor (beta chain) was recorded in a study of CD8+CD57+ T cells in acquired aplastic anemia. About the study: Mean yield of DNA from sorted CD4+ and CD8+ cells was 3 to 3.5 ug.

This clonotype has a single count. Its specificity is not known. Germline V CDR1 and CDR2: LGHNT, FRNRAP. Trimming shortened V by 3 bases and J by 8 bases, and 11 bases separated the two germline ends. CDR3 length: 13 residues. The study profiled TCR beta VDJ and CDR3 using genomic DNA as template. TCRdb re-derived calls from the reads in MiXCR, one entry per CDR3 protein. The sample contains hundreds of thousands of distinct CDR3 sequences, 55% to 70% of which appear only once. Study-level findings and limits: Patients had under 30 CD8+ CDR3 sequences in common with controls (the shared set).

The material sequenced was sorted CD4+, CD8+, or CD8+CD57+ T cells (not recorded which) from PBMCs. This chain connects TRBV12-5 to TRBJ2-1, with D unclear. This TCR was recovered from a human donor in good health, serving as a control. The CDR3 sequence: CASGFTKGHEQFF. The CDR3 DNA is TGTGCTAGTGGTTTTACTAAGGGTCATGAGCAGTTCTTC. Variable domain in full (rest from reference TRBV12-5 and TRBJ2-1): DARVTQTPRHKVTEMGQEVTMRCQPILGHNTVFWYRQTMMQGLELLAYFRNRAPLDDSGMPKDRFSAEMPDATLATLKIQPSEPRDSAVYFCASGFTKGHEQFFGPGTRLTVL.